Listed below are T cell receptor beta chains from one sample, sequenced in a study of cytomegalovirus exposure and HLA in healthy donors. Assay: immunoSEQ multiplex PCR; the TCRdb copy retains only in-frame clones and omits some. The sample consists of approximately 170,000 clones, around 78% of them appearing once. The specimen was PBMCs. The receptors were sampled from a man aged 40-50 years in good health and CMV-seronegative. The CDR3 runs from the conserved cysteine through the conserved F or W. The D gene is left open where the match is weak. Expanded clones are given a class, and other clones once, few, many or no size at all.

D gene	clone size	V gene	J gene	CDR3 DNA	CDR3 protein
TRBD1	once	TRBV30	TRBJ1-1	TGTGCCTTGAGTCCTCGGACAGGGAGAATGACTGAAGCTTTCTTT	CALSPRTGRMTEAFF
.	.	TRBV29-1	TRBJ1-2	TGCAGCGCCGGCCAGGGGATGGACTATGGCTACACCTTC	CSAGQGMDYGYTF
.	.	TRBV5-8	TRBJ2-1	TGTGCCAGCAGCTTGGGCCGGATACTAGGCCCAAGCTCCTACAATGAGCAGTTCTTC	CASSLGRILGPSSYNEQFF
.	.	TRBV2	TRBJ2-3	TGTGCCAGCAGTCGGGAGTCGGGGAACACAGATACGCAGTATTTT	CASSRESGNTDTQYF
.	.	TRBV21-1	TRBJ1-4	TGTGCCAGCAGCAGGAGACAGGGGAAAGAAAAACTGTTTTTT	CASSRRQGKEKLFF
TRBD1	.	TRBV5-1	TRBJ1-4	TGCGCCAGCAGCTTGGGACAGGGAAATGAAAAACTGTTTTTT	CASSLGQGNEKLFF
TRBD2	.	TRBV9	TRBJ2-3	TGTGCCAGCAGCGTAGAGAGCGGGAGGAGGACAGATACGCAGTATTTT	CASSVESGRRTDTQYF
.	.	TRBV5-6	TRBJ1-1	TGTGCCAGCAGCGCGGGCCGTACGGCTGAAGCTTTCTTT	CASSAGRTAEAFF
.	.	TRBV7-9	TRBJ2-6	TGTGCCAGCAGCCTAGATAGACGCAGGGTTAACTCTGGGGCCAACGTCCTGACTTTC	CASSLDRRRVNSGANVLTF
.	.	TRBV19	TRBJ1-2	TGTGCCACCCGGAGCACGGGAGATGGCTACACCTTC	CATRSTGDGYTF
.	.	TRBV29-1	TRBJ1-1	TGCAGCGTTGATGGGGGGGCGCAAGCTTTCTTT	CSVDGGAQAFF
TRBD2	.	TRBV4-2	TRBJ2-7	TGTGCCAGCAGCCAAGAAGGAACTAGCGGGAGTTATTACGAGCAGTACTTC	CASSQEGTSGSYYEQYF
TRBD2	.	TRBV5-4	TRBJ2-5	TGTGCCAGCAGCTTATCCGGACTAGCGGGGGAGACCCAGTACTTC	CASSLSGLAGETQYF
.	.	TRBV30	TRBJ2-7	TGTGCCTGGATGAGGGCGTACGAGCAGTACTTC	CAWMRAYEQYF
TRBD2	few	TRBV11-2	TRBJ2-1	TGTGCCAGCAGCTTATTTACTAGCGGGAATGTCAATGAGCAGTTCTTC	CASSLFTSGNVNEQFF
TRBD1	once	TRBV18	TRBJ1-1	TGTGCCAGCTCATTTCAGGGGGTGAACACTGAAGCTTTCTTT	CASSFQGVNTEAFF
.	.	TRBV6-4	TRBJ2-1	TGTGCCAGCAGTGACGGTAGGGGGTCGCGGACTGAGCAGTTCTTC	CASSDGRGSRTEQFF
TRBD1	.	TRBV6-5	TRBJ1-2	TGTGCCAGCAGCCGACAGGGCTATGGCTACACCTTC	CASSRQGYGYTF